What follows are 21 T cell receptor beta chains derived from one specimen sequenced in a study of radiotherapy plus CTLA-4 blockade in lung cancer. Data came from immunoSEQ multiplex PCR; TCRdb stores just in-frame clones and leaves some out. This sample has roughly 66,000 clones, with around 81% found just once. The sequencing used peripheral blood, collected from a patient treated with radiotherapy plus ipilimumab. The receptor source for this set is a human donor with non-small cell lung cancer who had a partial response to radiotherapy plus ipilimumab.

The chain couples TRBV19 to TRBJ2-1; D is unclear. Germline V gene lookup returns CDR1 LNHDA and CDR2 SQIVND (reference sequence). Trimming left V 3 bases short and J 8 bases short, with 8 bases between. The CDR3 runs 12 residues. The CDR3 DNA follows: TGTGCCAGTAGTATCGATGGCCATGAGCAGTTCTTC. It specifies CASSIDGHEQFF. Full variable domain (rest looked up from reference TRBV19 and TRBJ2-1): DGGITQSPKYLFRKEGQNVTLSCEQNLNHDAMYWYRQDPGQGLRLIYYSQIVNDFQKGDIAEGYSVSREKKESFPLTVTSAQKNPTAFYLCASSIDGHEQFFGPGTRLTVL.

In its sample, this clone was seen a few times. V gene TRBV6-6 combines with J gene TRBJ1-1, with D unclear. The length of the CDR3 is 14 residues. Trimming left V 5 bases short and J 1 base short, with 11 bases between. Per germline, CDR1 MNHNY and CDR2 SVGAGI (reference sequence). The CDR3 DNA reads as TGTGCCAGCAGTAGTGACACCCCGAACACTGAAGCTTTCTTT. Its translation: CASSSDTPNTEAFF.

This clone is a singleton in its sample. The CDR3 protein is CASSLQGQGTPLNEQFF. The CDR3 DNA follows: TGTGCCAGCAGCTTACAAGGACAGGGTACCCCGCTCAATGAGCAGTTCTTC. The gene calls are TRBV7-3 and TRBJ2-1; 8 bases match TRBD1. The CDR3 is 17 residues long. V lost 2 bases to trimming and J lost 6 bases; unmatched junction nucleotides: 12. Germline loops: CDR1 SGHTA, CDR2 FQGTGA.

V usage is TRBV6-1 and J usage is TRBJ1-4; 9 bases fit TRBD1. The trim removed 3 bases at V and 13 bases at J, leaving 9 bases unmatched. This CDR3 spans 14 amino acids. Germline CDR1 reads MNHNS; CDR2 reads SASEGT. The CDR3 region is CASSEPGQGRRLFF. DNA for the CDR3: TGTGCCAGCAGTGAGCCGGGACAGGGTCGAAGACTGTTTTTT.

The rearrangement links TRBV5-8 to TRBJ1-2, with a tentative D call TRBD1 (6 bases). Germline CDR1 SGHTS, CDR2 YDEGEE. The length of the CDR3 is 14 residues. The V and J ends lost 4 bases and 13 bases respectively, with 23 bases between them. CDR3 protein: CASSHLTQGPPGTF. Written as DNA, the CDR3 is TGTGCCAGCAGCCACCTAACACAGGGACCTCCGGGCACCTTC.

The chain links TRBV7-9 to TRBJ1-2, with TRBD1 matching 9 bases. Germline-derived CDR1 and CDR2 are SEHNR and FQNEAQ (reference sequence). With V trimmed by 5 bases and J by 3 bases, 4 bases remained unmatched. The CDR3 sequence is 14 residues long. This chain's CDR3 is CASSPRTGDYGYTF. In DNA, the CDR3 is TGTGCCAGCAGCCCACGGACAGGGGACTATGGCTACACCTTC.

CDR3 sequence reads: CASSDDRSTDTQYF. Here the CDR3 DNA reads TGTGCCAGCAGTGATGACAGAAGCACAGATACGCAGTATTTT. J is TRBJ2-3 and V is TRBV6-1; D possibly corresponds to TRBD1 (5 bases). CDR3 length equals 14 residues. V dropped 3 bases and J dropped 0 bases, with 7 bases sitting between them. The V gene's germline CDR1 is MNHNS and CDR2 SASEGT.

This chain joins TRBV28 and TRBJ2-1; tentatively, D is TRBD2 (5 bases). Germline values: CDR1 MDHEN, CDR2 SYDVKM. V lost 3 bases, J lost 2 bases, and 11 bases lay in between. CDR3 length: 15 residues. The CDR3 reads CASSFKRQPYNEQFF. The CDR3, as DNA: TGTGCCAGCAGTTTCAAGCGGCAACCCTACAATGAGCAGTTCTTC.

Note on this clone: A junction end diverges from the germline sequence, so it may reflect a read error. The V and J genes are TRBV28 and TRBJ2-7; D uncertain. Germline values: CDR1 MDHEN, CDR2 SYDVKM. This CDR3 region has 12 residues. As DNA, the CDR3 is TGTGCCAGCAGCCCCGACCCCTCCTACTATGACTTC. It is translated as CASSPDPSYYDF.

This clone was observed a single time. The V and J genes are TRBV7-6 and TRBJ2-2; D uncertain. Germline CDR1 is SGHVS and CDR2 is FNYEAQ. The CDR3 has 17 amino acids. Trimming took 2 bases from V and 0 from J, leaving 13 bases between them. CDR3 in amino acids: CASSLNPPFPNTGELFF. The CDR3 coding sequence is TGTGCCAGCAGCTTAAATCCCCCCTTCCCGAACACCGGGGAGCTGTTTTTT.

Comment on this clone: A read error may account for a junction end that differs from germline. The chain employs TRBV7-9 and TRBJ2-3; 11 bases align to TRBD2. CDR1 is SEHNR and CDR2 is FQNEAQ in the germline V gene (reference sequence). The CDR3 totals 14 residues. The CDR3 here is CASSLAGGTDTQYF. CDR3 DNA: TGTGCCAGCAGCCTAGCGGGAGGAACAGATACGCAGTATTTT.

The chain recombines TRBV10-2 with TRBJ2-7; 7 nucleotides line up with TRBD1. The length of the CDR3 is 13 residues. Germline-derived CDR1 and CDR2 are WSHSY and SAAADI. V trimming: 2 bases; J trimming: 4 bases; junction bases outside the gene matches: 2. In DNA form, the CDR3 reads TGCGCCAGCAGTGAGCCACAGGGGTACGAGCAGTACTTC. Residues: CASSEPQGYEQYF.

The chain couples TRBV6-1 to TRBJ2-7, with D tentatively TRBD1 (7 bases). Between the trimmed V and J ends, which lost 2 bases and 6 bases, there was a span of 17 bases. Looked up from germline, CDR1 is MNHNS and CDR2 is SASEGT. The CDR3 totals 15 residues. Here the CDR3 DNA reads TGTGCCAGCAGTGAACGTAGCAGGGGGGCGGGCGAGCAGTACTTC. Translating it yields CASSERSRGAGEQYF.

This chain joins TRBV7-8 and TRBJ1-1, with 8 bases fitting TRBD1. The CDR3 contains 16 residues. After removal of 5 bases from V and 5 bases from J, the junction contained 13 bases not matched to a gene. Germline V gives CDR1 SGHVS, CDR2 FQNEAQ. The CDR3, as DNA: TGTGCCAGCAGCCGTCAGGGGGCTAAGAAGTATACTGAAGCTTTCTTT. It codes for CASSRQGAKKYTEAFF.

V and J are TRBV29-1 and TRBJ2-7, with D perhaps TRBD2 (6 bases). Germline lookup yields CDR1 SQVTM and CDR2 ANQGSEA. The V and J ends lost 5 bases and 3 bases respectively, with 11 bases between them. The CDR3 has 12 residues. Written as DNA, the CDR3 is TGCAGCGTTAGGGACTGGATCTACGAGCAGTACTTC. It specifies CSVRDWIYEQYF.

J is TRBJ2-4 and V is TRBV7-7; D ambiguous. Trimming left V 1 base short and J 0 bases short, with 13 bases between. The germline V gene has CDR1 SSHAT and CDR2 FNYEAQ (reference sequence). The CDR3 covers 17 residues. The CDR3 bases are TGTGCCAGCAGCTTAGATAACACCATTGGAGCCAAAAACATTCAGTACTTC. Translating it yields CASSLDNTIGAKNIQYF. The whole variable domain, filled in from reference TRBV7-7 and TRBJ2-4, reads GAGVSQSPRYKVTKRGQDVTLRCDPISSHATLYWYQQALGQGPEFLTYFNYEAQPDKSGLPSDRFSAERPEGSISTLTIQRTEQRDSAMYRCASSLDNTIGAKNIQYFGAGTRLSVL.

The CDR3 sequence is CASSGGEGSPKQEQYF. DNA of the CDR3: TGTGCCAGCAGTGGCGGCGAGGGCTCACCTAAGCAAGAGCAGTACTTC. The V and J genes are TRBV6-6 and TRBJ2-7, with D possibly TRBD2 on 5 matching bases. CDR1 is MNHNY and CDR2 is SVGAGI in the germline V gene (reference sequence). This CDR3 spans 16 amino acids. The V gene lost 5 bases and the J gene lost 7 bases, with 24 bases spanning the gap.

The chain carries TRBV9 and TRBJ2-5; TRBD1 matches at 11 bases. The CDR3 runs to 16 residues. Germline V gene data show CDR1 as SGDLS and CDR2 as YYNGEE. V dropped 2 bases and J dropped 5; count of bases not matched to a gene: 8. The chain's CDR3 is CASSVTSGTGGETQYF. In nucleotides, the CDR3 is TGTGCCAGCAGCGTTACATCCGGGACAGGGGGGGAGACCCAGTACTTC.

In this sample, this clone turned up a few times. This chain connects TRBV9 to TRBJ2-1, with 7 bases lining up with TRBD2. Germline CDR1 SGDLS, CDR2 YYNGEE. The V and J ends lost 2 bases and 4 bases, in that order; junction bases with no gene match: 6. This CDR3 spans 15 amino acids. This CDR3 is CASSVWDYTYNEQFF. The CDR3, as DNA: TGTGCCAGCAGCGTTTGGGACTATACATACAATGAGCAGTTCTTC.

V gene TRBV29-1 combines with J gene TRBJ2-1, with D possibly TRBD1 on 6 matching bases. The CDR3 has 13 residues. Germline V gene lookup returns CDR1 SQVTM and CDR2 ANQGSEA. Trimming removed 2 bases at V and 7 bases at J, with 12 bases between. CDR3: CSVEKGGRNEQFF. The CDR3 bases are TGCAGCGTTGAAAAAGGGGGACGGAATGAGCAGTTCTTC.

J is TRBJ2-2 and V is TRBV2; 7 bases fit TRBD2. This CDR3 region has 16 residues. Germline trimming cut 6 bases from V and 1 base from J; bases unmatched to any gene: 8. Germline loops: CDR1 SNHLY, CDR2 FYNNEI. CDR3 DNA sequence: TGTGCCAGCAGCAGAGAGTTAGCGGGGAACACCGGGGAGCTGTTTTTT. Protein product: CASSRELAGNTGELFF. Complete variable domain (other parts from reference TRBV2 and TRBJ2-2): EPEVTQTPSHQVTQMGQEVILRCVPISNHLYFYWYRQILGQKVEFLVSFYNNEISEKSEIFDDQFSVERPDGSNFTLKIRSTKLEDSAMYFCASSRELAGNTGELFFGEGSRLTVL.